Below, 27 T cell receptor beta chains from the same sample are listed, as sequenced in a study of regulatory T cells in long-lasting Graves disease. The authors built TCR beta libraries using iRepertoire HTBI primers and Arm-PCR of CDR3 regions. TCRdb re-derived calls from the multiplex PCR reads in MiXCR, one entry per CDR3 protein. Of 350,000 to 500,000 distinct CDR3 sequences in the sample, approximately 14% were seen once. Indicated time point: newly diagnosed GD, antithyroid drugs for less than 3 months. PBMC RNA served as the TCR library source. These records were also assigned to another study, of T cells in Graves' hyperthyroidism and ophthalmopathy.

The sequencing here drew on peripheral blood mononuclear cells (PBMCs), taken at new diagnosis, from a patient treated with antithyroid drugs. The source is a woman aged 45 to 65 with Graves disease.

This clonotype has at least ten counts. The rearrangement uses TRBV11-2 and TRBJ2-7, with 9 bases matching TRBD1. This CDR3 is built from 15 residues. Germline CDR1 reads SGHAT; CDR2 reads FQNNGV. J gave up 1 base and V 5 bases, and 6 bases lay outside the gene matches. As DNA, the CDR3 is TGTGCCAGCAGCGCCGAGGGACAGGGATCCTACGAGCAGTACTTC. Protein product: CASSAEGQGSYEQYF.

This clonotype was counted ten times or more. The genes are TRBV30 and TRBJ1-5; D gene uncertain. Per the germline V gene, CDR1 is GTSNPN and CDR2 is SVGIG (reference sequence). The CDR3 contains 14 residues. Trimming pared 2 bases from V and 6 bases from J, leaving 14 bases between. The chain's CDR3 is CAWSPGILGQPQHF. CDR3 bases: TGTGCCTGGAGTCCCGGGATCCTTGGTCAGCCCCAGCATTTT.

The chain recombines TRBV30 with TRBJ2-7, with 7 bases that match TRBD2. With V trimmed by 3 bases and J by 0 bases, 8 bases remained unmatched. The CDR3 is 15 amino acids. CDR1 is GTSNPN and CDR2 is SVGIG in the germline V gene (reference sequence). CDR3 protein: CAWSPLASSSYEQYF. The CDR3 DNA follows: TGTGCCTGGAGCCCACTAGCGTCTAGCTCCTACGAGCAGTACTTC.

This clonotype has at least ten counts. This chain uses TRBV5-1 with TRBJ1-4, with D perhaps TRBD1 (5 bases). CDR1 is SGHRS and CDR2 is YFSETQ in the germline V gene. This CDR3 region has 13 residues. Trimming removed 6 bases from V and 7 bases from J, with 13 bases in between. The CDR3 reads CASNRGEGEKLFF. The CDR3 region has the DNA TGCGCCAGCAACCGGGGGGAAGGTGAAAAACTGTTTTTT. Using reference TRBV5-1 and TRBJ1-4 for the parts outside the CDR3, the full variable domain is KAGVTQTPRYLIKTRGQQVTLSCSPISGHRSVSWYQQTPGQGLQFLFEYFSETQRNKGNFPGRFSGRQFSNSRSEMNVSTLELGDSALYLCASNRGEGEKLFFGSGTQLSVL.

Ten or more counts support this clonotype. The V and J genes are TRBV10-3 and TRBJ2-6, with unresolved D. The CDR3 consists of 17 residues. Germline V gene lookup returns CDR1 ENHRY and CDR2 SYGVKD. Trimming left V 1 base short and J 0 bases short, with 10 bases between. As DNA, the CDR3 is TGTGCCATCAGTGAGTACGACGGTGCCTCTGGGGCCAACGTCCTGACTTTC. Its protein product is CAISEYDGASGANVLTF.

About this clonotype: A clone one base away is much larger, so this may be a read error. The genes are TRBV13 and TRBJ2-5, with D possibly matching TRBD2 (6 bases). V lost 2 bases and J lost 5, with 18 bases in between. This CDR3 has 16 amino acids. Looked up from germline, CDR1 is PRHDT and CDR2 is FYEKMQ (reference sequence). DNA for the CDR3: TGTGCCAGCAGCTTATTGTCGACGGGAGAGCCGGAGACCCAGTACTTC. Its translation is CASSLLSTGEPETQYF.

As regards this clonotype: A single base is all that separates this from a far larger clone, so a read error is likely. V is TRBV4-2 and J is TRBJ2-1; TRBD2 matches 10 bases. The DNA matches TRBJ2-5 better at its end, which makes the J call doubtful. Germline CDR1 and CDR2: LGHNA and YNFKEQ. The CDR3 length is 15 residues. For the CDR3, the DNA is TGTGCCAGCAATCCCGAGCGGGAGGGCCCAGAGACCCAGTACTTC. Its protein is CASNPEREGPETQYF.

Regarding this clonotype: Since a much larger clone is just one base distant, this may be a read error. This chain links TRBV6-2 or TRBV6-3 with TRBJ2-7, with TRBD1 identical over 8 bases. CDR1 and CDR2 (germline): MNHEY, SVGEGT. Losses at the gene ends were 6 bases for V and 5 bases for J; bases not matched to a gene: 15. This CDR3 has 16 amino acids. The DNA for the CDR3 is TGTGCCAGCAGACCGGTGGTCAGGACAGGGAATGACGAGCAGTACTTC. As protein: CASRPVVRTGNDEQYF.

This clonotype has ten or more counts. The J gene is TRBJ2-7, the V gene TRBV28; D assignment may be TRBD1 or TRBD2 (5 bases each). V lost 6 bases and J lost 3, with 15 bases in between. Germline CDR1 reads MDHEN; CDR2 reads SYDVKM. The CDR3 runs 14 residues. CDR3 in DNA: TGTGCCAGCAGGCTGGGGACGCTACGCTACGAGCAGTACTTC. It specifies CASRLGTLRYEQYF.

This clonotype has more than one count but fewer than ten. The gene calls are TRBV14 and TRBJ2-2; the match to TRBD1 covers 8 bases. V lost 6 bases, J lost 5 bases, and 8 bases stayed unmatched. This CDR3 region has 15 residues. CDR1 and CDR2 from the germline V gene are SGHDN and FVKESK. CDR3 loop: CASSHLGQETGELFF. The CDR3 DNA is TGTGCCAGCAGTCACCTGGGACAGGAAACCGGGGAGCTGTTTTTT.

Many counts were recorded for this clonotype. The chain links TRBV3-1 to TRBJ1-1; 7 bases align to TRBD1. V lost 0 bases, J lost 11 bases, and 12 bases stayed unmatched. The CDR3 consists of 15 residues. Germline V CDR1 and CDR2: LGHDT, YNNKEL (reference sequence). DNA of the CDR3: TGTGCCAGCAGCCAAGACCAAATGCGGCAGGGGGAGGCTTTCTTT. Protein product: CASSQDQMRQGEAFF. Combining the CDR3 with reference TRBV3-1 and TRBJ1-1 gives the whole variable domain DTAVSQTPKYLVTQMGNDKSIKCEQNLGHDTMYWYKQDSKKFLKIMFSYNNKELIINETVPNRFSPKSPDKAHLNLHINSLELGDSAVYFCASSQDQMRQGEAFFGQGTRLTVV.

This clonotype has at least ten counts. The chain has TRBV27 and TRBJ2-2; 7 nucleotides align to TRBD1. This CDR3 has 15 residues. The V and J ends lost 3 bases and 0 bases, in that order; junction bases with no gene match: 1. Germline V CDR1 and CDR2: MNHEY, SMNVEV (reference sequence). CDR3 nucleotide sequence: TGTGCCAGCAGTTTGGACAGGACGAACACCGGGGAGCTGTTTTTT. Amino acids: CASSLDRTNTGELFF.

This clonotype turned up a few times. This chain joins TRBV7-2 and TRBJ2-2; 10 nucleotides align to TRBD2. The CDR3 runs to 19 residues. Germline V gene data show CDR1 as SGHTA and CDR2 as FQGNSA. V dropped 3 bases and J dropped 3; count of bases not matched to a gene: 13. The CDR3 DNA reads TGTGCCAGCAGCTTTGTGGTATCTAGCGGGAGAGATTACACCGGGGAGCTGTTTTTT. This codes for CASSFVVSSGRDYTGELFF.

The gene calls are TRBV6-2 or TRBV6-3 and TRBJ2-2; D remains ambiguous. The germline V and J ends were trimmed by 8 bases and 0 bases, with 7 bases remaining between them. Germline CDR1 is MNHEY and CDR2 is SVGEGT. The CDR3 runs 13 residues. The CDR3 spells CASRKANTGELFF. DNA of the CDR3: TGTGCCAGCCGAAAAGCGAACACCGGGGAGCTGTTTTTT.

The sample holds many counts of this clonotype. The V call is TRBV5-1, the J call TRBJ2-7; TRBD2 matches 8 bases. Germline CDR1 reads SGHRS; CDR2 reads YFSETQ. The trim removed 0 bases at V and 3 bases at J, leaving 2 bases unmatched. CDR3 size: 14 residues. DNA for the CDR3: TGCGCCAGCAGCTTGGACGGGAGGGACTACGAGCAGTACTTC. The encoded protein is CASSLDGRDYEQYF.

With regard to this clonotype: A much bigger clone sits one base away, suggesting this may be a read error. The chain combines TRBV11-2 with TRBJ2-3; TRBD1 matches 8 bases. There are 14 residues in the CDR3. Germline V gene sequence: CDR1 SGHAT, CDR2 FQNNGV. CDR3 loop: CASRLRQGIDRQYF. CDR3 coding DNA: TGTGCCAGCAGACTCCGACAGGGGATAGATAGGCAGTATTTT.

The genes are TRBV9 and TRBJ2-3, with TRBD1 identical over 7 bases. J gave up 4 bases and V 3 bases, and 5 bases lay outside the gene matches. The CDR3 consists of 14 residues. Germline loops: CDR1 SGDLS, CDR2 YYNGEE. The DNA for the CDR3 is TGTGCCAGCAGCGAAGGGGGCCTCGCAGATACGCAGTATTTT. The encoded protein is CASSEGGLADTQYF.

Notes on this clonotype: A far larger clone is off by one base, so a read error is likely. The chain joins TRBV11-3 to TRBJ2-3, with D perhaps given as TRBD1 or TRBD2 (5 bases each). The DNA end lines up better with TRBJ2-7; the J call may be wrong. Germline V gene data show CDR1 as SGHNT and CDR2 as YENEEA. The CDR3 is 15 amino acids. For the CDR3, the DNA is TGTGCCAGCAGCCACTCCGCTGCCGGGGCCGCCGAGCAGTACTTC. Amino acid sequence: CASSHSAAGAAEQYF.

This clonotype was found many times. The chain is built from TRBV7-3 and TRBJ2-5; weak D call: TRBD1 (6 bases). V lost 1 base to trimming and J lost 5 bases, with 17 bases between them. CDR1 is SGHTA, CDR2 FQGTGA, per germline. CDR3 size: 16 residues. The CDR3 coding sequence is TGTGCCAGCAGCTTAATCGGCAACAGGGCGGGTGAGACCCAGTACTTC. As protein: CASSLIGNRAGETQYF.

V is TRBV12-3 or TRBV12-4 and J is TRBJ1-2, with D possibly matching TRBD1 (5 bases). The CDR3 runs to 14 residues. Trimming left V 1 base short and J 4 bases short, with 10 bases between. CDR3 loop: CASSLVGGSYGYTF. Written as DNA, the CDR3 is TGTGCCAGCAGTTTAGTGGGGGGTTCCTATGGCTACACCTTC.

This clonotype was recorded at least ten times. V gene TRBV3-1 combines with J gene TRBJ2-7, with D unclear. Germline-derived CDR1 and CDR2 are LGHDT and YNNKEL (reference sequence). This CDR3 comprises 16 residues. V was trimmed by 0 bases and J by 0 bases, leaving 12 bases between them. This CDR3 reads CASSQDTRLGSYEQYF. CDR3 DNA: TGTGCCAGCAGCCAAGATACCAGGCTTGGCTCCTACGAGCAGTACTTC.

In this sample, this clonotype turned up a few times. This chain joins TRBV6-2 or TRBV6-3 and TRBJ2-3; no definite D call. CDR3 size: 10 residues. Germline assignment: CDR1 MNHEY and CDR2 SVGEGT. Trimming took off 10 bases at V and 3 bases at J, with 5 bases between the two ends. CDR3 DNA: TGTGCCACCCATACAGATACGCAGTATTTT. It is translated as CATHTDTQYF.

The CDR3 nucleotides read TGTGCCAGCAGTTACTTTCGGGGCAACGAGCAGTACTTC. Its translation is CASSYFRGNEQYF. The V call is TRBV6-2 or TRBV6-3, the J call TRBJ2-7, with D perhaps given as TRBD1 or TRBD2 (5 bases each). Trimming left V 1 base short and J 5 bases short, with 9 bases between. There are 13 residues in the CDR3. Germline-derived CDR1 and CDR2 are MNHEY and SVGEGT.

There are a few counts of this clonotype. The rearrangement links TRBV7-9 to TRBJ2-2; 7 bases align to TRBD1. The V gene end was trimmed by 5 bases and the J gene end by 0 bases; junction bases not matched to a gene: 15. CDR3 length: 19 amino acids. The germline gives CDR1 SEHNR, CDR2 FQNEAQ (reference sequence). For the CDR3, the DNA is TGTGCCAGCAGCACTACGATAACCCGGGACAGCGCGAACACCGGGGAGCTGTTTTTT. Translation gives CASSTTITRDSANTGELFF. Looking up the rest from reference TRBV7-9 and TRBJ2-2 gives the full variable domain: DTGVSQNPRHKITKRGQNVTFRCDPISEHNRLYWYRQTLGQGPEFLTYFQNEAQLEKSRLLSDRFSAERPKGSFSTLEIQRTEQGDSAMYLCASSTTITRDSANTGELFFGEGSRLTVL.

The chain is built from TRBV5-1 and TRBJ2-2; D gene unclear. Per the germline V gene, CDR1 is SGHRS and CDR2 is YFSETQ. The V gene lost 0 bases and the J gene lost 1 base, with 7 bases spanning the gap. The length of the CDR3 is 15 residues. The CDR3 here is CASSLVPKNTGELFF. The CDR3 region has the DNA TGCGCCAGCAGCTTGGTGCCGAAGAACACCGGGGAGCTGTTTTTT.

The rearrangement uses TRBV19 and TRBJ2-1; 7 bases line up with TRBD1. CDR1 is LNHDA and CDR2 is SQIVND in the germline V gene (reference sequence). This CDR3 spans 13 amino acids. J was trimmed by 5 bases and V by 6 bases; bases with no gene match: 4. The CDR3 sequence is CASRIQGDNEQFF. The CDR3 DNA reads TGTGCCAGTAGGATTCAGGGGGACAATGAGCAGTTCTTC.

This clonotype was detected only a few times. The chain has TRBV6-2 or TRBV6-3 and TRBJ2-1; TRBD2 aligns across 9 bases. This CDR3 is 16 amino acids long. The V gene's germline CDR1 is MNHEY and CDR2 SVGEGT. V lost 10 bases and J lost 0; bases outside the gene matches: 10. The CDR3 bases are TGTGCCATGGTTAGCGGGGGATCGAGCTCCTACAATGAGCAGTTCTTC. Protein product: CAMVSGGSSSYNEQFF.